The clone carrying this T cell receptor (beta chain) was observed a single time. This sample is part of a study of T cell changes during pregnancy in multiple sclerosis. Measured with immunoSEQ multiplex PCR; TCRdb has only the in-frame clones, and not every one. Here the sample spans more than 35,000 clones, roughly 90% being singletons. The sample in question was CD4+ T cells from peripheral blood mononuclear cells, obtained before pregnancy. The source is a female donor with multiple sclerosis, enrolled in a pregnancy study.

The CDR3 bases are TGTGCCAGCTCACCCCAGACAGGCACGGAGGCTGAAGCTTTCTTT. As protein: CASSPQTGTEAEAFF. The chain has TRBV18 and TRBJ1-1; maybe TRBD1 (6 bases). The CDR3 spans 15 residues. In germline, CDR1 is KGHSH, CDR2 LQKENI. The V end was cut by 3 bases, the J end by 6 bases, with 17 bases between.